A selection of T cell receptor beta chains follows, all from one sample in a study of beta chain features in type 1 diabetes. Assay: immunoSEQ multiplex PCR; the TCRdb copy retains only in-frame clones and omits some. The sample includes 300,000 to 400,000 clones, approximately 10% of them seen just once. The sample taken for sequencing was naive CD4+ T cells from blood. The receptors here all came from a woman between 25 and 40 years old in good health. CDR3s include the opening cysteine and the closing phenylalanine or tryptophan. D genes are given only for firm matches. For some rows the clone size is stated as once, few or many, or as a class when expanded; others skip it.

j_call clone_size cdr3_length v_call d_call cdr3_nt cdr3_aa
TRBJ1-2 . 12 TRBV29-1 . TGCAGCGTTCAGACAGGCCTCCATGGCTACACCTTC CSVQTGLHGYTF
TRBJ2-1 . 15 TRBV29-1 . TGCAGCGTTGGACCCCGACAGGTCTCCTACAATGAGCAGTTCTTC CSVGPRQVSYNEQFF
TRBJ1-2 . 13 TRBV28 TRBD1 TGTGCCAGCAGTTGGGGACAGGTCCGTGTCTACACCTTC CASSWGQVRVYTF
TRBJ1-2 . 13 TRBV7-9 . TGTGCCAGCAGCTTAACTTCTAACTATGGCTACACCTTC CASSLTSNYGYTF
TRBJ1-5 . 13 TRBV29-1 TRBD1 TGCAGCGTGGGGGGACAGGGTGACCAGCCCCAGCATTTT CSVGGQGDQPQHF
TRBJ2-5 few 14 TRBV2 TRBD1 TGTGCCAGCGGAGAGGACAGGGTACGAGAGACCCAGTACTTC CASGEDRVRETQYF
TRBJ2-1 few 15 TRBV19 . TGTGCCAGTAGTATGGAAGGTCTGGGGCGCAATGAGCAGTTCTTC CASSMEGLGRNEQFF
TRBJ2-7 few 14 TRBV19 TRBD1 TGTGCCAGTAGTACCGACAGGGGGCTCTACGAGCAGTACTTC CASSTDRGLYEQYF
TRBJ2-6 . 16 TRBV19 TRBD1 TGTGCCAGTAGTATGGGGGACAGGGCTGGGGCCAACGTCCTGACTTTC CASSMGDRAGANVLTF
TRBJ1-1 . 13 TRBV7-9 . TGTGCCAGCAGCTCCGACATGAACACTGAAGCTTTCTTT CASSSDMNTEAFF
TRBJ1-2 . 12 TRBV6-6 . TGTGCCAGCAGCGCCGCGGCAGGGGACTACACCTTC CASSAAAGDYTF
TRBJ2-7 . 12 TRBV7-2 . TGTGCCAGCAGTTATAGCGGATACGAGCAGTACTTC CASSYSGYEQYF
TRBJ2-1 few 15 TRBV4-3 TRBD2 TGCGCCAGCAGCCCCCCGAGGACTAGCATCAATGAGCAGTTCTTC CASSPPRTSINEQFF
TRBJ2-5 few 17 TRBV4-1 . TGCGCCAGCAGCCAAGAAAGGGCGCGGGTTTTACAAGAGACCCAGTACTTC CASSQERARVLQETQYF
TRBJ1-1 . 14 TRBV27 . TGTGCCAGCAGTTCCGGGACAAGGAACACTGAAGCTTTCTTT CASSSGTRNTEAFF
TRBJ1-2 few 13 TRBV18 . TGTGCCAGCTCATCCGACAGGCCCTATGGCTACACCTTC CASSSDRPYGYTF
TRBJ2-3 few 13 TRBV28 . TGTGCCAGCATCCTCTCAGGCACAGATACGCAGTATTTT CASILSGTDTQYF
TRBJ2-1 . 15 TRBV28 TRBD2 TGTGCCAGCAACCTGGGACTAGCGGGAGTCTATGAGCAGTTCTTC CASNLGLAGVYEQFF
TRBJ2-3 few 14 TRBV7-9 . TGTGCCAGCAGCTTCGGTCTAGCCACAGATACGCAGTATTTT CASSFGLATDTQYF
TRBJ2-1 . 15 TRBV19 TRBD1 TGTGCCAGTAGTGCCATCCGGGACAGATACAATGAGCAGTTCTTC CASSAIRDRYNEQFF
TRBJ2-5 . 15 TRBV6-1 TRBD1 TGTGCCAGCAGTGTCCAACAGGGGGGCCAAGAGACCCAGTACTTC CASSVQQGGQETQYF
TRBJ1-2 few 15 TRBV5-6 . TGTGCCAGCCACCCTCGGGGGGCCCAATACTATGGCTACACCTTC CASHPRGAQYYGYTF
TRBJ2-2 few 15 TRBV5-4 TRBD1 TGTGCCAGCAGCCGAAGGGACAGGTCAGCCGGGGAGCTGTTTTTT CASSRRDRSAGELFF
TRBJ2-1 few 18 TRBV29-1 TRBD1 TGCAGCGTTGATGGGACAGGGGGCGGTAGCGGGAACTACAATGAGCAGTTCTTC CSVDGTGGGSGNYNEQFF
TRBJ2-3 . 12 TRBV29-1 . TGCAGCTCCGTGCAAGGGGCAGATACGCAGTATTTT CSSVQGADTQYF
TRBJ1-4 few 15 TRBV6-6 . TGTGCCAGCAGTTACGCGGGAGGGAGTAATGAAAAACTGTTTTTT CASSYAGGSNEKLFF
TRBJ2-1 . 12 TRBV30 TRBD2 TGTGCCTGGAGGGGACTAGACAATGAGCAGTTCTTC CAWRGLDNEQFF
TRBJ2-7 . 16 TRBV5-4 TRBD2 TGTGCCAGCAGCTTGCCGGGGTCGGGAGGGTCCTACGAGCAGTACTTC CASSLPGSGGSYEQYF
TRBJ2-4 many 11 TRBV29-1 . TGCAGCGTTGGGGAGATAAACATTCAGTACTTC CSVGEINIQYF
TRBJ1-1 few 14 TRBV6-5 TRBD1 TGTGCCAGCAGTAAGGACAGGTGGAACACTGAAGCTTTCTTT CASSKDRWNTEAFF
TRBJ1-1 few 13 TRBV7-3 . TGTGCCAGCAGCATTAGACGGGGAACTGAAGCTTTCTTT CASSIRRGTEAFF
TRBJ2-7 few 15 TRBV7-6 TRBD2 TGTGCCAGCAGCTCTAGCGGGAGCTTGGTCTACGAGCAGTACTTC CASSSSGSLVYEQYF
TRBJ2-1 few 15 TRBV7-2 TRBD2 TGTGCCAGCAGCCCCTGGGAGGGAGCCTACAATGAGCAGTTCTTC CASSPWEGAYNEQFF
TRBJ2-1 . 15 TRBV29-1 TRBD2 TGCAGCGCCCGGGACTACATTAGCTCCTACAATGAGCAGTTCTTC CSARDYISSYNEQFF
TRBJ2-1 . 17 TRBV19 TRBD2 TGTGCCAGTAGTACTGGCACTCTAGCGGGCTTTTACAATGAGCAGTTCTTC CASSTGTLAGFYNEQFF
TRBJ2-7 . 14 TRBV9 TRBD1 TGTGCCAGCAGCCCCCGGACAGGGTCCTACGAGCAGTACTTC CASSPRTGSYEQYF
TRBJ1-1 few 13 TRBV5-1 TRBD1 TGCGCCAGCAGCTTCGACAGGGCCACTGAAGCTTTCTTT CASSFDRATEAFF
TRBJ2-7 . 13 TRBV14 TRBD2 TGTGCCAGCAGCCAGAGGGAGGGAGGCGAGCAGTACTTC CASSQREGGEQYF
TRBJ1-5 . 17 TRBV16 . TGTGCCAGCAGCCAGTGGGGCAGGGGCCAAGGCAATCAGCCCCAGCATTTT CASSQWGRGQGNQPQHF
TRBJ2-3 few 13 TRBV15 . TGTGCCACCAGCAGAGACCGGACAGATACGCAGTATTTT CATSRDRTDTQYF
TRBJ2-1 few 17 TRBV4-3 TRBD2 TGCGCCAGCAGCCAAGATCTCCGGACTAGCGGTTGGGATGAGCAGTTCTTC CASSQDLRTSGWDEQFF
TRBJ2-1 . 14 TRBV11-3 . TGTGCCAGCAGCTTAGAACAAGCGATTGGGGAGCAGTTCTTC CASSLEQAIGEQFF
TRBJ2-3 few 12 TRBV29-1 TRBD1 TGCAGCGTATACAGGGGGGAAGATACGCAGTATTTT CSVYRGEDTQYF
TRBJ2-2 . 12 TRBV7-9 . TGTGCCAGCAGGTTCAGGGCCGGGGAGCTGTTTTTT CASRFRAGELFF
TRBJ2-2 few 14 TRBV7-9 . TGTGCCAGCAGCTTCCTGGGCAGAGCCGGGGAGCTGTTTTTT CASSFLGRAGELFF
TRBJ2-5 . 12 TRBV28 . TGTGCCAGCAGTTCGGTAGAAGAGACCCAGTACTTC CASSSVEETQYF
TRBJ2-3 . 16 TRBV6-5 . TGTGCCAGCAGTTACTCGGGGGACTCTCGCACAGATACGCAGTATTTT CASSYSGDSRTDTQYF
TRBJ2-2 few 14 TRBV5-1 . TGCGCCAGCAGTTTCGGGACATACACCGGGGAGCTGTTTTTT CASSFGTYTGELFF
TRBJ2-2 . 15 TRBV15 . TGTGCCACCAGCCTTGACAGGTCGAACACCGGGGAGCTGTTTTTT CATSLDRSNTGELFF